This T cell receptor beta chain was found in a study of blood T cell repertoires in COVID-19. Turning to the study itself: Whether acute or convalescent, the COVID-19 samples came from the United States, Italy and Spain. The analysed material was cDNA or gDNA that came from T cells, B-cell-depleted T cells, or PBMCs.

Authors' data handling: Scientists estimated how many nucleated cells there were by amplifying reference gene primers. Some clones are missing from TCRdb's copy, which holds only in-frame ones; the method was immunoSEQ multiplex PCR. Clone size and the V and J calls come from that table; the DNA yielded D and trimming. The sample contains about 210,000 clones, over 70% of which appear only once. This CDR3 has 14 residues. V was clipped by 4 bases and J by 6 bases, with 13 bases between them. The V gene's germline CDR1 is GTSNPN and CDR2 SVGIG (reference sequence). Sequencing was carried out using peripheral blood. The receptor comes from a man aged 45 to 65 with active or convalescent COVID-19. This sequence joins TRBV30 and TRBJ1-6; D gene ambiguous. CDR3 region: CAWIHKGSNSPLHF. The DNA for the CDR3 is TGTGCCTGGATCCACAAAGGGAGTAATTCACCCCTCCACTTT.